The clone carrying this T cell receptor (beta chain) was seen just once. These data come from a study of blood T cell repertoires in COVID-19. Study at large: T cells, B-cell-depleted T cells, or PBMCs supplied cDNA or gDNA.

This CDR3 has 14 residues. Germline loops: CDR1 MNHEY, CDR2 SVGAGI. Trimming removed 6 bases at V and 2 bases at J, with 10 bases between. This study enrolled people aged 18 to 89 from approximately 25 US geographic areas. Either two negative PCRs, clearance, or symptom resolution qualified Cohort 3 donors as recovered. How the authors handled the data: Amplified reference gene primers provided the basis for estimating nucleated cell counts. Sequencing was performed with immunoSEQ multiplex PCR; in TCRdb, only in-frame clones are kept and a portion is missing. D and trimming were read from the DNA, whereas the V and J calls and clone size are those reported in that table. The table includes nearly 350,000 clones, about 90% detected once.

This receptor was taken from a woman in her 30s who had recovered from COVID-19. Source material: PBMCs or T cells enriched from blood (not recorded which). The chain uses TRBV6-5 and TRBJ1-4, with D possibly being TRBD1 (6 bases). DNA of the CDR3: TGTGCCAGCAGGCCGGACAGTACTAATGAAAAACTGTTTTTT. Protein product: CASRPDSTNEKLFF.